This T cell receptor (beta chain) was found in a study of neurological immune-mediated disorders. This sample's time point: longitudinal time-point 1 (baseline). Volunteers from a blood bank in Maryland, USA, made up the healthy controls. PBMCs stored at -80 C, numbering 2 million, were the origin of the unsorted libraries. This clonotype was observed at least ten times. The CDR3 is 11 residues long. Germline V gives CDR1 DFQATT, CDR2 SNEGSKA (reference sequence). Between the trimmed V and J ends, which lost 1 base and 12 bases, there was a span of 10 bases. 5'RACE employing 10-nucleotide random UMIs yielded the cDNA. TCRdb recomputed calls from the 5' RACE reads with MiXCR, one row per CDR3 protein. The data contain some 49,000 distinct CDR3 sequences, less than 12% of them seen just once; the ten biggest clones take up roughly 1.6%.

The sample taken for sequencing was PBMCs. The chain couples TRBV20-1 to TRBJ2-1; possible D gene TRBD2, 5 bases. The TCR comes from a woman aged 40 to 50 in good health. The CDR3 coding sequence is TGCAGTGCTAGAGCGGGGATCGGGCAGTTCTTC. Amino acids: CSARAGIGQFF.